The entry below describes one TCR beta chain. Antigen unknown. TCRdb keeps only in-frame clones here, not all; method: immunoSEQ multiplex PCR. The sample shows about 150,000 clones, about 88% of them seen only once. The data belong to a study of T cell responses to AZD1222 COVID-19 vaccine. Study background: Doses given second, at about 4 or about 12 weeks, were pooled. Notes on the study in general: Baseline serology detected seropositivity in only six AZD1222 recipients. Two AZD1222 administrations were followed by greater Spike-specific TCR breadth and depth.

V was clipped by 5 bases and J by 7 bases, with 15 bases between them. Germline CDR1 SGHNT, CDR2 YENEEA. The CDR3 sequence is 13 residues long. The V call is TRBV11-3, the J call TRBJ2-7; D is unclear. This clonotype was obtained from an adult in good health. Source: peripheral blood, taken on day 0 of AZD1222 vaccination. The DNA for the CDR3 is TGTGCCAGCAGCGATGACATTACTTGGGAGCAGTACTTC. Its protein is CASSDDITWEQYF.